These 32 T cell receptor beta chains came from one sample sequenced in a study of T cell changes during pregnancy in multiple sclerosis. Some clones are missing from TCRdb's copy, which holds only in-frame ones; the method was immunoSEQ multiplex PCR. In the table there are tens of thousands of clones, about 86% of which are singletons. The material sequenced was CD4+ T cells from peripheral blood mononuclear cells, taken in the first trimester of pregnancy. The receptor set was obtained from a female donor in good health, enrolled as a control in a pregnancy study.

V is TRBV27 and J is TRBJ2-2, with TRBD1 matching 7 bases. The CDR3 is made up of 13 amino acids. Losses at the gene ends were 3 bases for V and 6 bases for J; bases not matched to a gene: 1. Germline V lookup: CDR1 MNHEY, CDR2 SMNVEV (reference sequence). Here the CDR3 reads CASSFQGAGELFF. CDR3 nucleotide sequence: TGTGCCAGCAGTTTTCAGGGGGCCGGGGAGCTGTTTTTT.

V gene TRBV11-1 combines with J gene TRBJ2-5; TRBD2 aligns across 8 bases. After removal of 4 bases from V and 4 bases from J, the junction contained 8 bases not matched to a gene. The germline V gene has CDR1 SGHAT and CDR2 FQDESV (reference sequence). There are 15 residues in the CDR3. Written as DNA, the CDR3 is TGTGCCAGCAGCTCCGGGACTAGGACGGGAGAGACCCAGTACTTC. Translation gives CASSSGTRTGETQYF.

The J gene is TRBJ1-2, the V gene TRBV5-6; TRBD1 agrees at 8 bases. CDR3 size: 15 residues. V was clipped by 3 bases and J by 8 bases; unmatched bases: 12. The V gene's germline CDR1 is SGHDT and CDR2 YYEEEE. CDR3 in amino acids: CASSSTVTGAYGYTF. The CDR3 coding sequence is TGTGCCAGCAGCTCCACCGTGACAGGGGCATACGGCTACACCTTC.

Within the sample, this clone is medium-sized. CDR3 protein: CASSVGLAGREQYF. The CDR3 bases are TGTGCCAGCAGCGTGGGACTAGCGGGGCGCGAGCAGTACTTC. The J gene is TRBJ2-7, the V gene TRBV9; 13 bases align to TRBD2. With 2 bases clipped from V and 6 bases from J, the junction kept 2 bases outside the gene matches. There are 14 residues in the CDR3. Germline CDR1 and CDR2: SGDLS and YYNGEE.

The V call is TRBV2, the J call TRBJ2-1, with a weak D call TRBD1 (6 bases). The CDR3 length is 15 residues. The germline V and J ends were trimmed by 3 bases and 6 bases, with 15 bases remaining between them. Germline lookup yields CDR1 SNHLY and CDR2 FYNNEI. CDR3 nucleotides: TGTGCCAGCAGTGAGCAGGGGAAGTTGATCAATGAGCAGTTCTTC. It is translated as CASSEQGKLINEQFF.

The chain recombines TRBV7-2 with TRBJ2-2, with 8 bases lining up with TRBD1. V trimming: 7 bases; J trimming: 0 bases; junction bases outside the gene matches: 4. Germline V CDR1 and CDR2: SGHTA, FQGNSA. CDR3 length equals 15 residues. CDR3 nucleotide sequence: TGTGCCAGCACACGGGACAGGTCGAACACCGGGGAGCTGTTTTTT. Its translation is CASTRDRSNTGELFF. Full variable domain (missing parts from reference TRBV7-2 and TRBJ2-2): GAGVSQSPSNKVTEKGKDVELRCDPISGHTALYWYRQSLGQGLEFLIYFQGNSAPDKSGLPSDRFSAERTGGSVSTLTIQRTQQEDSAVYLCASTRDRSNTGELFFGEGSRLTVL.

This sequence joins TRBV18 and TRBJ2-3; D is uncertain. The CDR3 contains 13 residues. V was pared by 3 bases and J by 6 bases, with 10 bases between. CDR1 is KGHSH, CDR2 LQKENI, per germline. The CDR3 region is CASSPNPGDTQYF. CDR3 in DNA: TGTGCCAGCTCACCTAATCCCGGGGATACGCAGTATTTT.

This clone is categorized as medium-sized (0.01 to 0.1%). V gene TRBV5-4 combines with J gene TRBJ1-2; a possible D gene is TRBD1 (6 bases). The CDR3 loop spans 15 amino acids. Germline V lookup: CDR1 SGHNT, CDR2 YYREEE (reference sequence). V was pared by 3 bases and J by 4 bases, with 16 bases between. In DNA, the CDR3 is TGTGCCAGCAGCTATCCGGGACAAGCCATCTATGGCTACACCTTC. Amino acid sequence: CASSYPGQAIYGYTF. Filled out from reference TRBV5-4 and TRBJ1-2, the complete variable domain reads ETGVTQSPTHLIKTRGQQVTLRCSSQSGHNTVSWYQQALGQGPQFIFQYYREEENGRGNFPPRFSGLQFPNYSSELNVNALELDDSALYLCASSYPGQAIYGYTFGSGTRLTVV.

The gene calls are TRBV4-1 and TRBJ2-1; 10 bases align to TRBD2. The CDR3 is made up of 17 amino acids. Germline assignment: CDR1 MGHRA and CDR2 YSYEKL. V lost 1 base and J lost 8; bases outside the gene matches: 11. The CDR3 loop is CASSQVLVAGGLDEQFF. CDR3 DNA sequence: TGCGCCAGCAGCCAAGTCTTAGTAGCGGGGGGTCTCGATGAGCAGTTCTTC.

The chain uses TRBV7-2 and TRBJ1-1; possibly TRBD1 for D (6 bases). Germline loops: CDR1 SGHTA, CDR2 FQGNSA. Trimming pared 5 bases from V and 0 bases from J, leaving 7 bases between. The length of the CDR3 is 13 residues. The CDR3 DNA follows: TGTGCCAGCAGCCGGGACATGAACACTGAAGCTTTCTTT. The encoded protein is CASSRDMNTEAFF.

Worth noting for this clone: The germline gene is not matched at one end of the junction; a read error may be the cause. The chain is built from TRBV11-2 and TRBJ2-7, with a possible D match to TRBD2 (6 bases). The CDR3 totals 15 residues. The germline V gene encodes CDR1 SGHAT and CDR2 FQNNGV. The CDR3 loop reads CASSIDVGGIYEQYF. The DNA of the CDR3 is TGTGCCAGCAGCATAGATGTGGGGGGTATCTACGAGCAGTACTTC.

The rearrangement links TRBV6-5 to TRBJ2-7; the match to TRBD1 covers 9 bases. This CDR3 spans 13 amino acids. The V gene end was trimmed by 6 bases and the J gene end by 1 base; junction bases not matched to a gene: 1. From germline, CDR1 is MNHEY and CDR2 SVGAGI. The CDR3 DNA is TGTGCCAGCAGGGGACAGGGTTCCTACGAGCAGTACTTC. This translates into CASRGQGSYEQYF.

This chain uses TRBV7-3 with TRBJ2-1, with a weak D call TRBD2 (5 bases). V shed 5 bases and J shed 8 bases, with 19 bases lying between them. Germline V gene sequence: CDR1 SGHTA, CDR2 FQGTGA. CDR3 size: 15 residues. This chain's CDR3 is CASSPNFAGPYEQFF. The CDR3 DNA is TGTGCCAGCAGCCCCAATTTTGCGGGCCCATATGAGCAGTTCTTC.

A single count supports this clone. The chain is built from TRBV30 and TRBJ1-4, with D perhaps matching TRBD1 (6 bases). The germline V and J ends were trimmed by 0 bases and 1 base, with 9 bases remaining between them. Per the germline V gene, CDR1 is GTSNPN and CDR2 is SVGIG (reference sequence). There are 15 residues in the CDR3. CDR3 sequence reads: CAWSVGGVTNEKLFF. The CDR3 DNA is TGTGCCTGGAGTGTAGGGGGGGTAACTAATGAAAAACTGTTTTTT.

The chain carries TRBV21-1 and TRBJ1-6; the D call TRBD1 from the table was never checked on the DNA. TRBV21-1 is annotated as a pseudogene. The CDR3 sequence is 17 residues long. CDR3 residues: CASSKALWTGPNSPLHF. CDR3 in DNA: TGTGCCAGCAGCAAAGCCCTGTGGACAGGGCCGAATTCACCCCTCCACTTT.

The chain links TRBV7-3 to TRBJ2-1, with 13 positions matching TRBD2. Trimming removed 2 bases from V and 9 bases from J; junction bases left unmatched: 19. Germline values: CDR1 SGHTA, CDR2 FQGTGA. The CDR3 spans 20 residues. CDR3 nucleotides: TGTGCCAGCAGCTTACCAACCCCGGCGACTAGCGGGGGGTCTTCCTTTGAGCAGTTCTTC. This translates into CASSLPTPATSGGSSFEQFF.

By frequency in the sample, this clone is medium-sized (0.01 to 0.1%). The genes are TRBV10-3 and TRBJ2-2; 10 bases align to TRBD2. J was trimmed by 6 bases and V by 3 bases; bases with no gene match: 4. This CDR3 comprises 15 residues. Per the germline V gene, CDR1 is ENHRY and CDR2 is SYGVKD. CDR3 coding DNA: TGTGCCATCAGTGATAGCGGGGGGAAACCCGGGGAGCTGTTTTTT. Protein sequence: CAISDSGGKPGELFF.

The gene calls are TRBV27 and TRBJ2-1, with 11 bases matching TRBD1. There are 15 residues in the CDR3. J lost 5 bases, V lost 5 bases, and 5 bases had no gene match. Germline CDR1 MNHEY, CDR2 SMNVEV (reference sequence). CDR3 nucleotides: TGTGCCAGCAGTCCGGACAGGGGGCCCAACAATGAGCAGTTCTTC. Encoded protein: CASSPDRGPNNEQFF.

The gene calls are TRBV7-3 and TRBJ2-3; 8 positions match TRBD1. The CDR3 runs to 17 residues. V shed 4 bases and J 2 bases; nucleotides not matched to a gene: 11. Germline lookup yields CDR1 SGHTA and CDR2 FQGTGA. The DNA of the CDR3 is TGTGCCAGCAGCTCCGAGACAGGGGCCGCTCTCACAGATACGCAGTATTTT. It codes for CASSSETGAALTDTQYF.

This sequence joins TRBV18 and TRBJ1-5, with 9 bases identical to TRBD1. The CDR3 contains 13 residues. Germline CDR1 reads KGHSH; CDR2 reads LQKENI. J lost 5 bases, V lost 6 bases, and 2 bases had no gene match. CDR3 protein: CASSGTGYQPQHF. In DNA form, the CDR3 reads TGTGCCAGCTCCGGGACAGGGTATCAGCCCCAGCATTTT.

This CDR3 is CSASSVGYTF. DNA of the CDR3: TGCAGTGCTAGTAGCGTGGGCTACACCTTC. V gene TRBV20-1 combines with J gene TRBJ1-2; D unresolved. The CDR3 extends over 10 amino acids. CDR1 is DFQATT, CDR2 SNEGSKA, per germline (reference sequence). Trimming cost V 3 bases and J 8 bases, with 7 bases left between them.

The genes are TRBV4-1 and TRBJ1-5; D gene uncertain. Between the trimmed V and J ends, which lost 0 bases and 2 bases, there was a span of 8 bases. The CDR3 covers 15 residues. Per germline, CDR1 MGHRA and CDR2 YSYEKL. DNA of the CDR3: TGCGCCAGCAGCCAAGATCATGGAGGCAATCAGCCCCAGCATTTT. Its translation is CASSQDHGGNQPQHF.

This chain links TRBV5-4 with TRBJ2-1; 16 positions match TRBD2. J gave up 9 bases and V 0 bases, and 3 bases lay outside the gene matches. Germline values: CDR1 SGHNT, CDR2 YYREEE (reference sequence). This CDR3 region has 16 residues. The CDR3 DNA follows: TGTGCCAGCAGCTTGGAGGGGACTAGCGGGGGGGGTGAGCAGTTCTTC. This gives the protein CASSLEGTSGGGEQFF.

This chain links TRBV14 with TRBJ2-6, with 8 bases fitting TRBD1. The CDR3 length is 18 residues. Germline V gives CDR1 SGHDN, CDR2 FVKESK. The V and J ends lost 4 bases and 4 bases, in that order; junction bases with no gene match: 12. The chain's CDR3 is CASSPPGQVAAGANVLTF. In DNA, the CDR3 is TGTGCCAGCAGCCCACCGGGACAGGTTGCAGCAGGGGCCAACGTCCTGACTTTC.

The chain combines TRBV19 with TRBJ1-2, with TRBD1 as a possible D gene (5 bases). Germline CDR1 reads LNHDA; CDR2 reads SQIVND (reference sequence). V lost 11 bases and J lost 4, with 20 bases in between. This CDR3 is 14 amino acids long. CDR3 sequence: CASLRGRAPYGYTF. CDR3 bases: TGTGCCTCGCTGCGGGGACGAGCCCCCTATGGCTACACCTTC.

This clone was picked up a small number of times. The rearrangement uses TRBV7-9 and TRBJ1-1; D may be TRBD1 (5 bases). Germline V gene data show CDR1 as SEHNR and CDR2 as FQNEAQ (reference sequence). This CDR3 is 14 amino acids long. V was cut by 4 bases and J by 1 base, with 10 bases left in between. CDR3: CASSSNTGNTEAFF. The CDR3 coding sequence is TGTGCCAGCAGCTCGAATACAGGGAACACTGAAGCTTTCTTT.

The chain links TRBV19 to TRBJ2-1; 10 nucleotides agree with TRBD2. Germline V gives CDR1 LNHDA, CDR2 SQIVND (reference sequence). The CDR3 is 15 residues long. The V and J ends lost 6 bases and 4 bases, in that order; junction bases with no gene match: 6. CDR3 bases: TGTGCCAGTAGGGGAGTAGCGGGGGGTTACAATGAGCAGTTCTTC. Residues: CASRGVAGGYNEQFF.

The chain joins TRBV11-2 to TRBJ2-7; D is possibly TRBD2 (5 bases). The germline V and J ends were trimmed by 1 base and 2 bases, with 12 bases remaining between them. The CDR3 has 15 amino acids. Germline V gene sequence: CDR1 SGHAT, CDR2 FQNNGV. The CDR3 nucleotides are TGTGCCAGCAGCTTAGTGGCCCACGGGACCTACGAGCAGTACTTC. It is translated as CASSLVAHGTYEQYF.

The table lists this clone with a count of one. V usage is TRBV30 and J usage is TRBJ1-2; 8 bases are a match to TRBD1. CDR1 is GTSNPN, CDR2 SVGIG, per germline (reference sequence). Unmatched junction bases numbered 7, after V lost 4 bases and J lost 3 bases. This CDR3 has 14 residues. The CDR3 nucleotides are TGTGCCTGGATTCTACAGGGGGGGTACTATGGCTACACCTTC. Encoded protein: CAWILQGGYYGYTF.

J is TRBJ1-2 and V is TRBV19, with D possibly TRBD1 on 6 matching bases. CDR1 LNHDA and CDR2 SQIVND come from the germline V gene (reference sequence). The CDR3 consists of 16 residues. Trimming cost V 4 bases and J 8 bases, with 23 bases left between them. The CDR3 DNA reads as TGTGCCAGTAGTACAGGAACCGGGACACCGTGGAAGGGCTACACCTTC. It codes for CASSTGTGTPWKGYTF. The entire variable domain, with the rest obtained from reference TRBV19 and TRBJ1-2, is as follows: DGGITQSPKYLFRKEGQNVTLSCEQNLNHDAMYWYRQDPGQGLRLIYYSQIVNDFQKGDIAEGYSVSREKKESFPLTVTSAQKNPTAFYLCASSTGTGTPWKGYTFGSGTRLTVV.

This chain links TRBV5-4 with TRBJ1-6, with D perhaps TRBD1 (6 bases). The ends were cut back, 3 bases at V and 7 bases at J, with 14 bases in the middle. The CDR3 is 15 residues long. CDR1 and CDR2 from the germline V gene are SGHNT and YYREEE (reference sequence). CDR3 loop: CASSSTIDRNSPLHF. DNA for the CDR3: TGTGCCAGCAGCTCGACAATTGACAGGAATTCACCCCTCCACTTT.

The J gene is TRBJ2-7, the V gene TRBV10-3; no firm D call. This CDR3 is built from 15 residues. Deletions cut 1 base from V and 0 bases from J, with 10 bases between. The germline V gene encodes CDR1 ENHRY and CDR2 SYGVKD. The CDR3: CAISEYQVVSYEQYF. The CDR3 DNA is TGTGCCATCAGTGAGTACCAGGTCGTCTCCTACGAGCAGTACTTC.